This paragraph reports one T cell receptor (beta chain). Assay: immunoSEQ multiplex PCR; the TCRdb copy retains only in-frame clones and omits some. The sample has more than 95,000 clones; around 88% are singletons. The sample belongs to a study of control samples from healthy donors and cancer patients. The length of the CDR3 is 11 residues. V gave up 5 bases and J gave up 4 bases, with 8 bases separating them. Germline assignment: CDR1 GTSNPN and CDR2 SVGIG (reference sequence). The sequencing input was PBMCs. The V gene is TRBV30, the J gene TRBJ1-1, with D possibly TRBD1 on 5 matching bases. This receptor was taken from a man aged 60-69 years with lung cancer. The CDR3: CAWGRVTEAFF. The CDR3 region has the DNA TGTGCCTGGGGCAGGGTCACTGAAGCTTTCTTT.